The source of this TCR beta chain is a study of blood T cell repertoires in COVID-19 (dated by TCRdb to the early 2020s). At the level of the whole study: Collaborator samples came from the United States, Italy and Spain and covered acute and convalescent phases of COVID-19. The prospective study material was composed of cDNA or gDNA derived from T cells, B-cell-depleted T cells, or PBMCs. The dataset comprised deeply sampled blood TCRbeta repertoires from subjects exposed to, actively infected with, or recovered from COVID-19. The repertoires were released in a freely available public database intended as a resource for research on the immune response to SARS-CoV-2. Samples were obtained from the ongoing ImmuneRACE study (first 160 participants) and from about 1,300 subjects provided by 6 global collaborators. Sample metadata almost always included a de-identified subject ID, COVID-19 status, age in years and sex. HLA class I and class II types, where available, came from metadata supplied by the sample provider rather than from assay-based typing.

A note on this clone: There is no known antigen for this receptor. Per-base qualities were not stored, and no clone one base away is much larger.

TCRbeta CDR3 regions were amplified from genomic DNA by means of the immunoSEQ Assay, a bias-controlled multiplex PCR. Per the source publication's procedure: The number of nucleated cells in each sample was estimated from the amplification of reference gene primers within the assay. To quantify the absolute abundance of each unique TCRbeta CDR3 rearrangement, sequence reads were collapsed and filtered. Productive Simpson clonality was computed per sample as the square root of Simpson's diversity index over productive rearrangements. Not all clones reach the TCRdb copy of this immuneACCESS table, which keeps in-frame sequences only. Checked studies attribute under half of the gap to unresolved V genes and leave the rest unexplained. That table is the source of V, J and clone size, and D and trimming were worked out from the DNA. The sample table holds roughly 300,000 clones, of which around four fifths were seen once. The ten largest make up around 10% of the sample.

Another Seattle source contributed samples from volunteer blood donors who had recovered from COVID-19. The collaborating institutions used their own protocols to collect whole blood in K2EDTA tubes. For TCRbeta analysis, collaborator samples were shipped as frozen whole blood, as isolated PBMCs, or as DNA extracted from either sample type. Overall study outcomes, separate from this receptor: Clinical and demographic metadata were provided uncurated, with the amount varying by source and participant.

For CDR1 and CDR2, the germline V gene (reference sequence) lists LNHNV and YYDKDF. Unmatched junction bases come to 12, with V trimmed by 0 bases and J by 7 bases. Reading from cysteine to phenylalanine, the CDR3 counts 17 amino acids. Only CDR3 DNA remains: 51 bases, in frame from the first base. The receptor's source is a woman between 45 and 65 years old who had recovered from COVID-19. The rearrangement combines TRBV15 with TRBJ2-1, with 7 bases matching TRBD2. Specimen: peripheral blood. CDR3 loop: CATSRDGAGVSPNEQFF. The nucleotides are TGTGCCACCAGCAGAGATGGGGCGGGGGTCTCCCCAAATGAGCAGTTCTTC.